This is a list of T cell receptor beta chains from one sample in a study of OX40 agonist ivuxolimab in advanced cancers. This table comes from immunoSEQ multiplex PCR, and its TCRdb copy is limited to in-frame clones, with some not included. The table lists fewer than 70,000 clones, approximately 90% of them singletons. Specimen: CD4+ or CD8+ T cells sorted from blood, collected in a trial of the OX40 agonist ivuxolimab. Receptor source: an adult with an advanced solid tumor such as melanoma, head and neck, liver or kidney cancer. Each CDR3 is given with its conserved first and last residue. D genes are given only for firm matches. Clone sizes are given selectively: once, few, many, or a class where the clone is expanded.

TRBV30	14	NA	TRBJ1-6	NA	CAWTRVPYNSPLHF	TGTGCCTGGACCAGGGTTCCCTATAATTCACCCCTCCACTTT
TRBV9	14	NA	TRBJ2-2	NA	CASSVAGNTGELFF	TGTGCCAGCAGCGTAGCCGGGAACACCGGGGAGCTGTTTTTT
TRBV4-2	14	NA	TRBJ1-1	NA	CASSQGGKNTEAFF	TGTGCCAGCAGCCAAGGGGGGAAGAACACTGAAGCTTTCTTT
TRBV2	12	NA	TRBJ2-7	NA	CASSVGTYEQYF	TGTGCCAGCAGCGTGGGGACCTACGAGCAGTACTTC
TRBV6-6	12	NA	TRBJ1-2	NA	CASRRDNYGYTF	TGTGCCAGCAGGAGAGACAACTATGGCTACACCTTC
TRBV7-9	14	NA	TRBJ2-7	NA	CASSQPGQAYEQYF	TGTGCCAGCAGCCAACCGGGACAAGCATACGAGCAGTACTTC
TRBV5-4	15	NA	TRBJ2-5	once	CASSLDRSTTRAQYF	TGTGCCAGCAGCTTGGATCGTTCTACCACAAGGGCCCAGTACTTC
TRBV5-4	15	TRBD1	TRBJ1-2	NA	CASSLSGGANYGYTF	TGTGCCAGCAGCTTATCAGGGGGAGCTAACTATGGCTACACCTTC
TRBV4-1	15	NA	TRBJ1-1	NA	CASSPEDSMNTEAFF	TGCGCCAGCAGCCCAGAGGACAGTATGAACACTGAAGCTTTCTTT
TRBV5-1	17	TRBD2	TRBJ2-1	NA	CASSDGTSGSSHNEQFF	TGCGCCAGCAGCGACGGGACTAGCGGGAGTTCCCACAATGAGCAGTTCTTC
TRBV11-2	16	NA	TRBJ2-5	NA	CASSFPGTDERKTQYF	TGTGCCAGCAGCTTCCCGGGGACGGACGAGCGGAAGACCCAGTACTTC
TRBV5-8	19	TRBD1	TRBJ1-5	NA	CASSLNPPTGGTRNQPQHF	TGTGCCAGCAGCTTGAATCCCCCGACAGGGGGTACGCGCAATCAGCCCCAGCATTTT
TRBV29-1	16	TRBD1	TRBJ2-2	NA	CSVGPKTGGDTGELFF	TGCAGCGTTGGCCCCAAGACAGGGGGGGACACCGGGGAGCTGTTTTTT
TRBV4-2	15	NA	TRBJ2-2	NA	CASSQGLPNTGELFF	TGTGCCAGCAGCCAAGGTCTACCCAACACCGGGGAGCTGTTTTTT
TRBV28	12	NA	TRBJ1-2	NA	CASSLITNGYTF	TGTGCCAGCAGTTTAATTACGAATGGCTACACCTTC